This passage covers 20 T cell receptor beta chains from one sample sequenced in a study of control samples from healthy donors and cancer patients. Sequencing was performed with immunoSEQ multiplex PCR; in TCRdb, only in-frame clones are kept and a portion is missing. In the table there are over 100,000 clones, more than 85% of which are singletons. The sequenced material came from blood. These receptors all stem from a woman between 45 and 60 years old in good health.

The V call is TRBV24-1, the J call TRBJ2-4; 8 nucleotides align to TRBD1. After removal of 3 bases from V and 2 bases from J, the junction contained 14 bases not matched to a gene. Per germline, CDR1 KGHDR and CDR2 SFDVKD. CDR3 length: 19 residues. The CDR3 is CATSDPRTGNSGTKNIQYF. The CDR3, as DNA: TGTGCCACCAGTGATCCGAGGACAGGGAATAGTGGAACCAAAAACATTCAGTACTTC.

In its sample, this clone was seen once. This chain joins TRBV30 and TRBJ1-1; a weak D match, TRBD1 (6 bases). The length of the CDR3 is 15 residues. Per germline, CDR1 GTSNPN and CDR2 SVGIG (reference sequence). The V end lost 2 bases, the J end lost 3 bases, and 16 bases lay between the germline ends. CDR3 amino acids: CAWSHTGIRDTEAFF. DNA of the CDR3: TGTGCCTGGAGTCACACAGGGATCCGGGACACTGAAGCTTTCTTT.

This chain connects TRBV5-6 to TRBJ1-6; D remains ambiguous. This CDR3 has 17 amino acids. V dropped 4 bases and J dropped 3 bases, with 17 bases sitting between them. Germline lookup yields CDR1 SGHDT and CDR2 YYEEEE. CDR3 amino acids: CASSGRQTWDYNSPLHF. CDR3 DNA sequence: TGTGCCAGCAGCGGAAGGCAGACTTGGGACTATAATTCACCCCTCCACTTT.

This clone was recorded only once. The J gene is TRBJ1-6, the V gene TRBV3-1 (or the pseudogene TRBV3-2); tentative D call: TRBD1 (5 bases). V lost 6 bases, J lost 5 bases, and 11 bases lay in between. The CDR3 is made up of 14 amino acids. Per germline, CDR1 LGHDT and CDR2 YNNKEL (reference sequence). This CDR3 reads CASRLRGDNSPLHF. CDR3 in DNA: TGTGCCAGCAGATTACGGGGGGATAATTCACCCCTCCACTTT.

The chain uses TRBV25-1 and TRBJ2-3; 12 bases are a match to TRBD2. The V segment lost 4 bases and the J segment 4 bases; nucleotides outside the gene matches: 3. Looked up from germline, CDR1 is MGHDK and CDR2 is SYGVNS. The CDR3 extends over 15 amino acids. As DNA, the CDR3 is TGTGCCAGCAGTGGTCTAGCGGGAGGGGCAGATACGCAGTATTTT. Amino acid sequence: CASSGLAGGADTQYF.

The chain is built from TRBV5-5 and TRBJ2-7; D is unclear. The V gene's germline CDR1 is SGHKS and CDR2 YYEKEE (reference sequence). Trimming stripped 0 bases from V and 5 bases from J, with 15 bases between. The CDR3 has 15 residues. The CDR3 region is CASSLDVRTPHEQYV. The CDR3 region has the DNA TGTGCCAGCAGCTTGGATGTGCGGACCCCCCACGAGCAGTACGTC.

The chain combines TRBV19 with TRBJ2-6; the match to TRBD1 covers 10 bases. This CDR3 is 18 amino acids long. Looked up from germline, CDR1 is LNHDA and CDR2 is SQIVND (reference sequence). After removal of 1 base from V and 4 bases from J, the junction contained 7 bases not matched to a gene. CDR3 sequence reads: CASSIAPGQGPGANVLTF. The CDR3 nucleotides read TGTGCCAGTAGTATAGCTCCGGGACAGGGGCCCGGGGCCAACGTCCTGACTTTC.

V gene TRBV2 combines with J gene TRBJ1-1, with D tentatively TRBD1 (6 bases). The CDR3 is 14 amino acids. V lost 6 bases and J 1 base, leaving 12 bases between the germline ends. Germline lookup yields CDR1 SNHLY and CDR2 FYNNEI. This CDR3 is CASRGGTPNTEAFF. CDR3 nucleotides: TGTGCCAGCAGGGGAGGGACACCGAACACTGAAGCTTTCTTT.

The gene calls are TRBV7-3 and TRBJ2-3; TRBD2 matches 10 bases. Germline-derived CDR1 and CDR2 are SGHTA and FQGTGA. This CDR3 has 16 residues. V lost 0 bases to trimming and J lost 4 bases; unmatched junction nucleotides: 4. This chain's CDR3 is CASSLTPLAGADTQYF. The CDR3 region has the DNA TGTGCCAGCAGCTTAACCCCCCTAGCGGGAGCAGATACGCAGTATTTT.

This chain uses TRBV27 with TRBJ2-7, with D possibly matching TRBD1 (6 bases). Germline lookup yields CDR1 MNHEY and CDR2 SMNVEV (reference sequence). V dropped 2 bases and J dropped 3 bases, with 14 bases sitting between them. This CDR3 is 15 amino acids long. The CDR3 DNA reads as TGTGCCAGCAGTTTAACACACACAGGGCACTACGAGCAGTACGTC. Translated, it gives CASSLTHTGHYEQYV.

The chain employs TRBV7-2 and TRBJ2-2; either TRBD1 or TRBD2 may supply D (5 bases each). Trimming pared 1 base from V and 1 base from J, leaving 10 bases between. This CDR3 comprises 16 residues. Germline V CDR1 and CDR2: SGHTA, FQGNSA. CDR3 residues: CASSLERGQNTGELFF. In nucleotides, the CDR3 is TGTGCCAGCAGCTTAGAACGGGGCCAGAACACCGGGGAGCTGTTTTTT.

This CDR3 is CASRDELSGNTIYF. In DNA, the CDR3 is TGTGCCAGCAGAGACGAACTCTCTGGAAACACCATATATTTT. The chain carries TRBV27 and TRBJ1-3; D remains unclear. CDR3 length: 14 residues. Trimming shortened V by 6 bases and J by 0 bases, and 9 bases separated the two germline ends. In germline, CDR1 is MNHEY, CDR2 SMNVEV (reference sequence).

The chain has TRBV2 and TRBJ1-6; TRBD1 matches 10 bases. Germline V gene sequence: CDR1 SNHLY, CDR2 FYNNEI. This CDR3 is built from 14 residues. J gave up 7 bases and V 5 bases, and 2 bases lay outside the gene matches. DNA of the CDR3: TGTGCCAGCAGTTCGGGACAGGGGAATTCACCCCTCCACTTT. The encoded protein is CASSSGQGNSPLHF.

The chain has TRBV7-6 and TRBJ1-2, with a weak D call TRBD1 (6 bases). CDR3 length: 13 residues. V shed 2 bases and J shed 6 bases, with 10 bases lying between them. CDR1 is SGHVS and CDR2 is FNYEAQ in the germline V gene. The CDR3: CASSLSGGDGYTF. CDR3 DNA: TGTGCCAGCAGCTTATCCGGGGGCGATGGCTACACCTTC.

This chain uses TRBV5-4 with TRBJ2-1, with no clear D. The CDR3 is 16 residues long. Germline V gene lookup returns CDR1 SGHNT and CDR2 YYREEE (reference sequence). Trimming pared 0 bases from V and 5 bases from J, leaving 15 bases between. CDR3 residues: CASSLVPDGVNNEQFF. The DNA for the CDR3 is TGTGCCAGCAGCTTGGTCCCGGACGGAGTAAACAATGAGCAGTTCTTC.

This clone was recorded only once. The V call is TRBV6-5, the J call TRBJ2-3; D remains ambiguous. Germline assignment: CDR1 MNHEY and CDR2 SVGAGI. Deletions cut 10 bases from V and 3 bases from J, with 8 bases between. This CDR3 comprises 11 residues. The CDR3 region has the DNA TGTGCCACCGCTCGGACAGATACGCAGTATTTT. It is translated as CATARTDTQYF.

The chain joins TRBV27 to TRBJ1-6; tentative D call: TRBD1 (5 bases). In germline, CDR1 is MNHEY, CDR2 SMNVEV (reference sequence). The length of the CDR3 is 13 residues. V dropped 5 bases and J dropped 14 bases, with 16 bases sitting between them. CDR3 bases: TGTGCCAGCAGTCCCCCTCAGGGAATAACCCTCCACTTT. Its protein is CASSPPQGITLHF.

The J gene is TRBJ2-2, the V gene TRBV12-3 or TRBV12-4, with D unresolved. The CDR3 runs to 13 residues. The V end lost 3 bases, the J end lost 4 bases, and 6 bases lay between the germline ends. The CDR3 sequence is CASSFSGTGELFF. The CDR3 nucleotides are TGTGCCAGCAGTTTTTCTGGCACCGGGGAGCTGTTTTTT.

The chain employs TRBV18 and TRBJ2-5; tentative D call: TRBD1 (5 bases). Trimming took off 4 bases at V and 0 bases at J, with 12 bases between the two ends. CDR1 is KGHSH, CDR2 LQKENI, per germline. The CDR3 consists of 15 residues. CDR3 sequence reads: CASSLVIGDQETQYF. CDR3 in DNA: TGTGCCAGCTCACTGGTAATAGGGGACCAAGAGACCCAGTACTTC.

The V call is TRBV5-1, the J call TRBJ2-2; 11 bases are a match to TRBD1. Trimming at V came to 3 bases and at J to 5 bases, leaving 12 bases not matched to a gene. This CDR3 contains 18 residues. Germline loops: CDR1 SGHRS, CDR2 YFSETQ. CDR3 region: CASSYPRGQGALTGELFF. Here the CDR3 DNA reads TGCGCCAGCAGCTACCCCCGCGGACAGGGGGCATTAACCGGGGAGCTGTTTTTT.